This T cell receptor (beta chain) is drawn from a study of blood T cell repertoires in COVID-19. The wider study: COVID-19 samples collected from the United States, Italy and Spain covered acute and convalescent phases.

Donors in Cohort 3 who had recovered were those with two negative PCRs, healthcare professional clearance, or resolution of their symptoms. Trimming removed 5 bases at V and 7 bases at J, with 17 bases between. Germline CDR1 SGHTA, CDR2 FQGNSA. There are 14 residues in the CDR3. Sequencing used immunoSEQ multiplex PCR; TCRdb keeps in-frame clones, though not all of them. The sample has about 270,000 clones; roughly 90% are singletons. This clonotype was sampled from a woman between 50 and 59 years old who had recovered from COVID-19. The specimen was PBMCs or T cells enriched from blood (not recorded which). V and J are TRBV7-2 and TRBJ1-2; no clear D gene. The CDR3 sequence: CASSQSGIAGGYTF. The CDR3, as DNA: TGTGCCAGCAGCCAATCCGGGATAGCGGGTGGCTACACCTTC.